The source of this T cell receptor (beta chain) is a study of regulatory T cells in long-lasting Graves disease. The ends were cut back, 4 bases at V and 7 bases at J, with 11 bases in the middle. CDR3 size: 12 residues. This clonotype was counted many times. Indicated time point: newly diagnosed GD, antithyroid drugs for less than 3 months. The TCR library was made from RNA that had been extracted from PBMCs in TRIzol. Researchers made TCR beta libraries by using iRepertoire HTBI primers and running Arm-PCR on CDR3 regions. A single record per CDR3 protein comes from TCRdb applying MiXCR to the multiplex PCR reads. Of fewer than 650,000 distinct CDR3 sequences in the sample, 15% to 20% were seen once. The data also belong to a second study, concerning T cells in Graves' hyperthyroidism and ophthalmopathy. As reported in that work: The model foresaw ophthalmopathy a median approximately 6.3 months prior to onset.

The TCR was taken from a woman aged 25-40 years with Graves disease. The V gene is TRBV12-3 or TRBV12-4, the J gene TRBJ2-7; D unclear. The specimen was peripheral blood mononuclear cells (PBMCs), collected at new diagnosis, from a patient treated with antithyroid drugs. The chain's CDR3 is CASSWGLREQYF. In nucleotides, the CDR3 is TGTGCCAGCAGTTGGGGTCTTCGGGAGCAGTACTTC.